This T cell receptor (beta chain) was found in a study of blood T cell repertoires in COVID-19. Study-level information: COVID-19 samples from acute and convalescent phases originated in the United States, Italy and Spain. The analysed material was cDNA or gDNA that came from T cells, B-cell-depleted T cells, or PBMCs.

In the original processing: For nucleated cells, counts were estimated from reference gene primer amplification. The method was immunoSEQ multiplex PCR; TCRdb's version includes in-frame clones alone and lacks a portion of them. For V, J and clone size, that table is used; D and trimming come from the DNA. The data show about 59,000 clones, about nine tenths seen once. V lost 9 bases to trimming and J lost 7 bases; unmatched junction nucleotides: 11. CDR3 size: 14 residues. Germline loops: CDR1 SNHLY, CDR2 FYNNEI. The sample consisted of peripheral blood. This TCR was sampled from a human donor in a cohort sampled during active COVID-19. The chain combines TRBV2 with TRBJ1-5, with TRBD1 matching over 8 bases. The CDR3 sequence: CASQTGEGSQPQHF. The CDR3 nucleotides read TGTGCCAGTCAGACAGGGGAAGGTAGCCAGCCCCAGCATTTT.